These T cell receptor beta chains were read from a single sample in a study of molecular identifiers for immune sequencing clone quantification. MiXCR, run by TCRdb on the PCR reads, gives a single entry per CDR3 protein. The sample carries 85,000 to 120,000 distinct CDR3 sequences, under 40% recorded once. Sequenced material: naive CD8+ T cells from blood, with Jurkat cell RNA spiked in. The receptor set was obtained from a human donor in good health. Some libraries in this study had Jurkat cell RNA spiked in. The CDR3 runs from the conserved cysteine through the conserved F or W. Fields, in order: D gene, V gene, clone size, CDR3 length, J gene, CDR3 protein, CDR3 DNA. A D gene is named only where the DNA matches it firmly. The size field is filled for only some rows; it gives once, few, many or a size class.

D gene: NA
V gene: TRBV7-6
clone size: NA
CDR3 length: 14
J gene: TRBJ1-1
CDR3 protein: CASSLGGPGTEAFF
CDR3 DNA: TGTGCCAGCAGCTTAGGAGGACCGGGGACTGAAGCTTTCTTT

D gene: NA
V gene: TRBV7-9
clone size: NA
CDR3 length: 14
J gene: TRBJ2-5
CDR3 protein: CASGPGQDRETQYF
CDR3 DNA: TGTGCCAGCGGACCGGGACAAGATCGGGAGACCCAGTACTTC

D gene: NA
V gene: TRBV27
clone size: many
CDR3 length: 12
J gene: TRBJ1-6
CDR3 protein: CASSFSSSPLHF
CDR3 DNA: TGTGCCAGCAGTTTCTCCAGCTCACCCCTCCACTTT

D gene: TRBD1
V gene: TRBV25-1
clone size: NA
CDR3 length: 18
J gene: TRBJ2-7
CDR3 protein: CASSHRGTGREQYYEQCF
CDR3 DNA: TGTGCCAGCAGTCATAGGGGGACAGGCCGGGAGCAGTACTACGAGCAGTGCTTC

D gene: NA
V gene: TRBV29-1
clone size: NA
CDR3 length: 13
J gene: TRBJ2-7
CDR3 protein: CSVVGGSGYEQYF
CDR3 DNA: TGCAGCGTTGTGGGGGGCTCAGGATACGAGCAGTACTTC

D gene: NA
V gene: TRBV24-1
clone size: NA
CDR3 length: 17
J gene: TRBJ2-5
CDR3 protein: CATSGPSIQDLGETQYF
CDR3 DNA: TGTGCCACCAGTGGTCCCTCAATTCAGGACTTGGGAGAGACCCAGTACTTC

D gene: NA
V gene: TRBV29-1
clone size: NA
CDR3 length: 10
J gene: TRBJ2-3
CDR3 protein: CSALTDTRYF
CDR3 DNA: TGCAGCGCCCTCACAGATACGCGGTATTTT

D gene: NA
V gene: TRBV5-1
clone size: NA
CDR3 length: 15
J gene: TRBJ2-3
CDR3 protein: CASSLWEKGTDTQYF
CDR3 DNA: TGCGCCAGCAGCTTGTGGGAGAAAGGCACAGATACGCAGTATTTT

D gene: NA
V gene: TRBV6-5
clone size: NA
CDR3 length: 16
J gene: TRBJ2-3
CDR3 protein: CASSYEFGFYTDTQYF
CDR3 DNA: TGTGCCAGCAGTTACGAGTTCGGATTTTACACAGATACGCAGTACTTT

D gene: TRBD1
V gene: TRBV20-1
clone size: NA
CDR3 length: 12
J gene: TRBJ1-2
CDR3 protein: CSGDRINYGYTF
CDR3 DNA: TGCAGCGGGGACAGGATCAACTATGGCTACACCTTC

D gene: NA
V gene: TRBV13
clone size: few
CDR3 length: 12
J gene: TRBJ2-7
CDR3 protein: CASSFLAGEQYF
CDR3 DNA: TGTGCCAGCAGCTTCCTAGCTGGTGAGCAGTACTTC

D gene: TRBD2
V gene: TRBV19
clone size: NA
CDR3 length: 15
J gene: TRBJ2-7
CDR3 protein: CASVPQAGASYEQYF
CDR3 DNA: TGTGCCAGTGTGCCCCAAGCGGGAGCCTCCTACGAGCAGTACTTC

D gene: TRBD2
V gene: TRBV18
clone size: few
CDR3 length: 16
J gene: TRBJ2-3
CDR3 protein: CASSPPAGALPDTQYF
CDR3 DNA: TGTGCCAGCTCACCACCGGCGGGAGCCCTCCCAGATACGCAGTATTTT

D gene: NA
V gene: TRBV6-5
clone size: NA
CDR3 length: 12
J gene: TRBJ1-1
CDR3 protein: CASSLTGYVANF
CDR3 DNA: TGTGCCAGCAGCTTAACAGGTTATGTGGCTAACTTT

D gene: NA
V gene: TRBV18
clone size: few
CDR3 length: 14
J gene: TRBJ2-7
CDR3 protein: CASSRPGTDYEQYF
CDR3 DNA: TGTGCCAGCTCACGCCCCGGGACGGACTACGAGCAGTACTTC

D gene: TRBD2
V gene: TRBV7-2
clone size: few
CDR3 length: 15
J gene: TRBJ2-7
CDR3 protein: CASSALAGGTYEQYF
CDR3 DNA: TGTGCCAGCAGCGCCCTAGCGGGGGGGACCTACGAGCAGTACTTC

D gene: NA
V gene: TRBV5-1
clone size: NA
CDR3 length: 14
J gene: TRBJ2-3
CDR3 protein: CASSTPSWGDTQYF
CDR3 DNA: TGCGCCAGCAGCACCCCGAGTTGGGGGGATACGCAGTATTTT

D gene: TRBD2
V gene: TRBV19
clone size: NA
CDR3 length: 17
J gene: TRBJ2-4
CDR3 protein: CASSIAFLAGDGNIQYF
CDR3 DNA: TGTGCCAGTAGTATAGCCTTTCTAGCGGGGGATGGAAACATTCAGTACTTC

D gene: TRBD1
V gene: TRBV7-9
clone size: few
CDR3 length: 14
J gene: TRBJ1-5
CDR3 protein: CASSSRTGNQPQHF
CDR3 DNA: TGTGCCAGCAGCAGCAGGACAGGGAATCAGCCCCAGCATTTT